What follows are 25 T cell receptor beta chains derived from one specimen sequenced in a study of blood T cells in healthy people across ages. It was with a sample-barcoded 5' primer and a J-beta primer mix that a second PCR of roughly 7 to 12 cycles was run. TCRdb reanalysed the 5' RACE reads using MiXCR and keeps one entry per CDR3 protein. The sample consists of 600,000 to 800,000 distinct CDR3 sequences, roughly 21% of them appearing once. Specimen: blood. These TCRs come from a man in his 70s in good health.

This clonotype was seen a single time. The V call is TRBV6-6, the J call TRBJ1-1; possible D gene TRBD1, 6 bases. V gave up 6 bases and J gave up 0 bases, with 11 bases separating them. From germline, CDR1 is MNHNY and CDR2 SVGAGI (reference sequence). The CDR3 loop spans 14 amino acids. CDR3 in amino acids: CASSRGQLNTEAFF. For the CDR3, the DNA is TGTGCCAGCAGCCGAGGACAGTTGAACACTGAAGCTTTCTTT.

This clonotype has only a few counts. The chain combines TRBV3-1 with TRBJ2-5, with D maybe TRBD2 (6 bases). V lost 0 bases to trimming and J lost 5 bases, with 13 bases between them. Germline CDR1 and CDR2: LGHDT and YNNKEL (reference sequence). This CDR3 is built from 15 residues. The CDR3 region has the DNA TGTGCCAGCAGCCAAGAGGAGGGAGTGTGGGAGACCCAGTACTTC. Translation gives CASSQEEGVWETQYF.

The chain combines TRBV12-3 or TRBV12-4 with TRBJ1-2; maybe TRBD1 (6 bases). V lost 3 bases, J lost 8 bases, and 13 bases lay in between. This CDR3 comprises 13 residues. The CDR3 sequence is CASSFRGAGGYTF. DNA for the CDR3: TGTGCCAGCAGTTTTCGGGGGGCGGGGGGCTACACCTTC.

V is TRBV9 and J is TRBJ2-1; D is possibly TRBD1 (5 bases). This CDR3 has 16 amino acids. With 0 bases removed from V and 3 bases from J, the gap between germline ends came to 13 bases. Germline V gives CDR1 SGDLS, CDR2 YYNGEE. CDR3: CASSVGGHDLYNEQFF. In nucleotides, the CDR3 is TGTGCCAGCAGCGTAGGAGGACACGACCTCTACAATGAGCAGTTCTTC.

This clonotype was seen a handful of times. The chain couples TRBV28 to TRBJ2-5; either TRBD1 or TRBD2 may supply D (5 bases each). The V gene lost 3 bases and the J gene lost 2 bases, with 16 bases spanning the gap. The CDR3 runs 16 residues. Germline lookup yields CDR1 MDHEN and CDR2 SYDVKM. The CDR3 sequence is CASSFSPGPSQETQYF. The CDR3 DNA sequence: TGTGCCAGCAGTTTTTCTCCGGGACCCTCACAAGAGACCCAGTACTTC. Together with reference TRBV28 and TRBJ2-5, the CDR3 gives the full variable domain: DVKVTQSSRYLVKRTGEKVFLECVQDMDHENMFWYRQDPGLGLRLIYFSYDVKMKEKGDIPEGYSVSREKKERFSLILESASTNQTSMYLCASSFSPGPSQETQYFGPGTRLLVL.

The chain carries TRBV2 and TRBJ2-2, with TRBD1 matching 8 bases. The junction had 5 bases not matched to a gene; V was cut back by 7 bases and J by 1 base. This CDR3 has 15 residues. The germline CDR1 and CDR2 sequences are SNHLY and FYNNEI. CDR3 coding DNA: TGTGCCAGCAACGGACAGGGACGGAACACCGGGGAGCTGTTTTTT. Translating it yields CASNGQGRNTGELFF.

The genes are TRBV12-3 or TRBV12-4 and TRBJ1-2; no clear D. V was pared by 3 bases and J by 3 bases, with 8 bases between. CDR3 length: 13 residues. CDR3 residues: CASSFSGDYGYTF. CDR3 bases: TGTGCCAGCAGTTTCAGTGGTGACTATGGCTACACCTTC.

V and J are TRBV27 and TRBJ2-7; D is unclear. Looked up from germline, CDR1 is MNHEY and CDR2 is SMNVEV (reference sequence). The CDR3 consists of 13 residues. Trimming pared 5 bases from V and 4 bases from J, leaving 12 bases between. The DNA of the CDR3 is TGTGCCAGCAGTCTAAAATCAGGATACGAGCAGTACTTC. This translates into CASSLKSGYEQYF.

This clonotype turned up a few times. The V and J genes are TRBV9 and TRBJ2-1, with D perhaps TRBD1 (5 bases). Per the germline V gene, CDR1 is SGDLS and CDR2 is YYNGEE. The CDR3 has 15 amino acids. Trimming took 0 bases from V and 0 from J, leaving 7 bases between them. In nucleotides, the CDR3 is TGTGCCAGCAGCGTAGAAGGGGACTCCTACAATGAGCAGTTCTTC. As protein: CASSVEGDSYNEQFF. Full variable domain (remainder filled in from reference TRBV9 and TRBJ2-1): DSGVTQTPKHLITATGQRVTLRCSPRSGDLSVYWYQQSLDQGLQFLIQYYNGEERAKGNILERFSAQQFPDLHSELNLSSLELGDSALYFCASSVEGDSYNEQFFGPGTRLTVL.

The chain employs TRBV5-1 and TRBJ1-1; D gene unclear. Per germline, CDR1 SGHRS and CDR2 YFSETQ. The V end was cut by 0 bases, the J end by 1 base, with 10 bases between. The CDR3 contains 15 residues. The CDR3 bases are TGCGCCAGCAGCTTGGCCCCCCGAGGGAACACTGAAGCTTTCTTT. It specifies CASSLAPRGNTEAFF.

The chain employs TRBV5-6 and TRBJ2-1; D gene ambiguous. Germline V gene data show CDR1 as SGHDT and CDR2 as YYEEEE. V was pared by 4 bases and J by 2 bases, with 13 bases between. The CDR3 consists of 15 residues. This CDR3 is CASSLLSLPYNEQFF. In nucleotides, the CDR3 is TGTGCCAGCAGCCTGCTCTCGCTACCCTACAATGAGCAGTTCTTC. The variable domain in full, with the rest retrieved from reference TRBV5-6 and TRBJ2-1, is DAGVTQSPTHLIKTRGQQVTLRCSPKSGHDTVSWYQQALGQGPQFIFQYYEEEERQRGNFPDRFSGHQFPNYSSELNVNALLLGDSALYLCASSLLSLPYNEQFFGPGTRLTVL.

V usage is TRBV5-1 and J usage is TRBJ2-3, with 13 nucleotides matching TRBD2. Germline V gene data show CDR1 as SGHRS and CDR2 as YFSETQ. J was trimmed by 6 bases and V by 2 bases; bases with no gene match: 9. The CDR3 totals 17 residues. CDR3 DNA sequence: TGCGCCAGCAGCTTCACCGGGACTAGCGGGACCCCCGATACGCAGTATTTT. Protein: CASSFTGTSGTPDTQYF.

This chain joins TRBV12-3 or TRBV12-4 and TRBJ2-1; D might be TRBD1 (7 bases). CDR3 size: 17 residues. V was trimmed by 5 bases and J by 6 bases, leaving 23 bases between them. CDR3 nucleotides: TGTGCCAGCAGTCTGGGAGGCGGAGACAGGGCTCTCAATGAGCAGTTCTTC. It translates to CASSLGGGDRALNEQFF.

V usage is TRBV10-3 and J usage is TRBJ2-1, with D hard to call. The CDR3 consists of 14 residues. V gave up 6 bases and J gave up 3 bases, with 12 bases separating them. Germline CDR1 and CDR2: ENHRY and SYGVKD. CDR3 sequence: CAIRGQGNYNEQFF. The CDR3 bases are TGTGCCATCAGAGGCCAAGGAAACTACAATGAGCAGTTCTTC.

The chain uses TRBV10-2 and TRBJ2-7, with D tentatively TRBD1 (5 bases). Trimming left V 6 bases short and J 4 bases short, with 10 bases between. Germline V gene sequence: CDR1 WSHSY, CDR2 SAAADI. The CDR3 extends over 12 amino acids. The CDR3 here is CASRSTGYEQYF. DNA of the CDR3: TGCGCCAGCAGATCTACAGGATACGAGCAGTACTTC.

This clonotype was picked up a small number of times. The J gene is TRBJ1-4, the V gene TRBV7-6, with no clear D. V was trimmed by 3 bases and J by 0 bases, leaving 8 bases between them. CDR1 SGHVS and CDR2 FNYEAQ come from the germline V gene. This CDR3 region has 15 residues. The CDR3 is CASSFRQATNEKLFF. CDR3 DNA: TGTGCCAGCAGCTTCCGACAAGCAACTAATGAAAAACTGTTTTTT.

The chain is built from TRBV2 and TRBJ2-1; 9 bases align to TRBD2. The CDR3 loop spans 15 amino acids. V lost 6 bases, J lost 1 base, and 4 bases stayed unmatched. From germline, CDR1 is SNHLY and CDR2 FYNNEI. Here the CDR3 reads CASRALAGSYNEQFF. DNA for the CDR3: TGTGCCAGCAGGGCCCTAGCGGGATCCTACAATGAGCAGTTCTTC. Complete variable domain (other parts from reference TRBV2 and TRBJ2-1): EPEVTQTPSHQVTQMGQEVILRCVPISNHLYFYWYRQILGQKVEFLVSFYNNEISEKSEIFDDQFSVERPDGSNFTLKIRSTKLEDSAMYFCASRALAGSYNEQFFGPGTRLTVL.

This clonotype was counted between two and nine times. The chain has TRBV20-1 and TRBJ1-6; D remains unclear. Germline CDR1 DFQATT, CDR2 SNEGSKA (reference sequence). The CDR3 is made up of 13 amino acids. The ends were cut back, 0 bases at V and 10 bases at J, with 10 bases in the middle. CDR3 amino acids: CSARDPGDSPLHF. CDR3 DNA: TGCAGTGCTAGAGATCCAGGAGACTCACCCCTCCACTTT.

This clonotype has more than one count but fewer than ten. The chain combines TRBV5-1 with TRBJ2-5, with a weak D call TRBD1 (7 bases). The V end lost 5 bases, the J end lost 3 bases, and 14 bases lay between the germline ends. From germline, CDR1 is SGHRS and CDR2 YFSETQ. There are 14 residues in the CDR3. DNA of the CDR3: TGCGCCAGCAGACGGGGGACAGACGAAGAGACCCAGTACTTC. Its translation is CASRRGTDEETQYF.

The rearrangement uses TRBV5-1 and TRBJ1-4; a weak D match, TRBD1 (6 bases). V lost 5 bases and J lost 4, with 12 bases in between. Germline CDR1 reads SGHRS; CDR2 reads YFSETQ. The CDR3 runs to 14 residues. DNA of the CDR3: TGCGCCAGCAGAGAGGACAGCTTTAATGAAAAACTGTTTTTT. Translated: CASREDSFNEKLFF. The full variable domain, its missing parts supplied by reference TRBV5-1 and TRBJ1-4, is KAGVTQTPRYLIKTRGQQVTLSCSPISGHRSVSWYQQTPGQGLQFLFEYFSETQRNKGNFPGRFSGRQFSNSRSEMNVSTLELGDSALYLCASREDSFNEKLFFGSGTQLSVL.

J is TRBJ2-2 and V is TRBV7-3; no clear D gene. There are 13 residues in the CDR3. Trimming removed 1 base from V and 6 bases from J, with 6 bases in between. Germline CDR1 SGHTA, CDR2 FQGTGA. The CDR3 nucleotides are TGTGCCAGCAGCTTAATAGGGTCCGGGGAGCTGTTTTTT. Protein sequence: CASSLIGSGELFF.

With respect to this clonotype: One junction end does not reproduce the germline sequence, and a read error may be involved. The chain employs TRBV9 and TRBJ2-5; 9 bases line up with TRBD2. The J call may be mistaken, given a closer DNA end match to TRBJ2-1. The CDR3 totals 16 residues. The germline V gene has CDR1 SGDLS and CDR2 YYNGEE. CDR3 DNA sequence: TGTGCCAGCAGTGTAGATGCGGGAGGGCTTTACAATGAGCAGTTCTTC. Its protein product is CASSVDAGGLYNEQFF.

This clonotype occurred a few times. At one boundary the junction diverges from the germline segment, which might be a read error. The chain recombines TRBV2 with TRBJ2-3, with 7 bases aligning to TRBD2. Per the germline V gene, CDR1 is SNHLY and CDR2 is FYNNEI. This CDR3 contains 15 residues. The chain's CDR3 is CASSVGGSPTDMQYF. The CDR3 nucleotides are TGTGCCAGCAGTGTTGGCGGGAGCCCCACAGATATGCAGTATTTT.

This clonotype was observed at least ten times. The rearrangement uses TRBV29-1 and TRBJ2-1; 15 bases agree with TRBD2. There are 14 residues in the CDR3. CDR1 SQVTM and CDR2 ANQGSEA come from the germline V gene. V shed 7 bases and J 8 bases; nucleotides not matched to a gene: 6. This CDR3 is CSAIGLAGGDEQFF. The CDR3 region has the DNA TGCAGCGCCATCGGACTAGCGGGAGGGGATGAGCAGTTCTTC.

There are a few counts of this clonotype. The V gene is TRBV12-3 or TRBV12-4, the J gene TRBJ2-1; D might be TRBD1 or TRBD2, each matching 5 bases. V lost 6 bases and J lost 0, with 12 bases in between. The CDR3 is 15 amino acids. CDR3 protein: CASSEGSPSYNEQFF. CDR3 DNA: TGTGCCAGCAGCGAGGGGAGCCCCTCCTACAATGAGCAGTTCTTC.